What follows are 22 T cell receptor beta chains derived from one specimen sequenced in a study of shared clonotypes between healthy human individuals. The method was immunoSEQ multiplex PCR; TCRdb's version includes in-frame clones alone and lacks a portion of them. The table lists 850,000 to 1,200,000 clones, about 70% of them singletons. Specimen: memory CD4+ T cells sorted from blood. The subset was: CD45RA-negative fraction. The receptors shown here come from a man in his late teens or twenties in good health.

As concerns this clone: The same CDR3 arises from other DNA sequences in this sample as well. V gene TRBV11-2 combines with J gene TRBJ2-7, with D perhaps TRBD2 (6 bases). V was trimmed by 1 base and J by 1 base, leaving 11 bases between them. The CDR3 has 15 residues. The germline gives CDR1 SGHAT, CDR2 FQNNGV. CDR3 residues: CASSLGTGGSYEQYF. The CDR3, as DNA: TGTGCCAGCAGCTTAGGGACCGGGGGTTCCTACGAGCAGTACTTC.

Comment on this clone: Other DNA sequences from this sample encode an identical CDR3 as well. V usage is TRBV6-1 and J usage is TRBJ1-1; a possible D gene is TRBD1 (6 bases). The CDR3 is 13 residues long. V gave up 1 base and J gave up 3 bases, with 6 bases separating them. Germline lookup yields CDR1 MNHNS and CDR2 SASEGT. The CDR3 here is CASSEDRDTEAFF. The CDR3 DNA follows: TGTGCCAGCAGTGAAGACAGGGACACTGAAGCTTTCTTT.

This chain links TRBV9 with TRBJ2-1, with D possibly matching TRBD2 (5 bases). The CDR3 spans 14 residues. V was cut by 3 bases and J by 3 bases, with 10 bases left in between. Germline V gives CDR1 SGDLS, CDR2 YYNGEE. CDR3 loop: CASSGSENYNEQFF. As DNA, the CDR3 is TGTGCCAGCAGCGGTAGCGAGAACTACAATGAGCAGTTCTTC.

The chain employs TRBV5-4 and TRBJ1-4; no reliable D call. Germline lookup yields CDR1 SGHNT and CDR2 YYREEE (reference sequence). This CDR3 region has 14 residues. Trimming stripped 4 bases from V and 6 bases from J, with 13 bases between. The CDR3 DNA reads as TGTGCCAGCAGCCGTGGAGGAGAAGATGAAAAACTGTTTTTT. Its translation: CASSRGGEDEKLFF.

The V call is TRBV19, the J call TRBJ1-3, with unresolved D. V shed 5 bases and J shed 4 bases, with 9 bases lying between them. Germline loops: CDR1 LNHDA, CDR2 SQIVND (reference sequence). CDR3 size: 13 residues. The CDR3: CASSLPVGNTIYF. CDR3 bases: TGTGCCAGTAGTCTCCCGGTGGGAAACACCATATATTTT.

This clone was seen a single time. The chain links TRBV4-1 to TRBJ1-4; D might be TRBD1 (6 bases). Looked up from germline, CDR1 is MGHRA and CDR2 is YSYEKL. V was cut by 2 bases and J by 2 bases, with 18 bases left in between. The CDR3 runs 18 residues. CDR3 coding DNA: TGCGCCAGCAGCCAAATAAATTGGGGGGGCGGCACTAATGAAAAACTGTTTTTT. Its protein is CASSQINWGGGTNEKLFF.

DNA of the CDR3: TGCGCCAGCAGCTTGGTTCCCAGGGGCGCAGATACGCAGTATTTT. Translating it yields CASSLVPRGADTQYF. V and J are TRBV5-1 and TRBJ2-3, with D perhaps TRBD1 (6 bases). V was cut by 0 bases and J by 4 bases, with 12 bases left in between. Looked up from germline, CDR1 is SGHRS and CDR2 is YFSETQ. This CDR3 is 15 amino acids long.

This clone was seen more than once but under ten times. Here the CDR3 reads CASSLGRRNEKLFF. The CDR3, as DNA: TGTGCCAGCAGCTTAGGACGACGGAATGAAAAACTGTTTTTT. The rearrangement joins TRBV7-2 to TRBJ1-4; D is unresolved. This CDR3 is built from 14 residues. Germline CDR1 reads SGHTA; CDR2 reads FQGNSA. The V end lost 1 base, the J end lost 5 bases, and 8 bases lay between the germline ends.

The chain couples TRBV5-1 to TRBJ2-1; 9 bases map to TRBD1. Germline V lookup: CDR1 SGHRS, CDR2 YFSETQ. This CDR3 contains 14 residues. The junction had 3 bases not matched to a gene; V was cut back by 3 bases and J by 5 bases. The DNA for the CDR3 is TGCGCCAGCAGCTCGGACAGGGGTCACAATGAGCAGTTCTTC. Its translation: CASSSDRGHNEQFF.

This rearrangement joins TRBV19 to TRBJ1-5, with D tentatively TRBD1 (5 bases). Germline V lookup: CDR1 LNHDA, CDR2 SQIVND (reference sequence). V lost 4 bases and J 5 bases, leaving 18 bases between the germline ends. This CDR3 has 16 amino acids. CDR3 in DNA: TGTGCCAGTAGTAAGACTTTAGGTAGGGACCATCAGCCCCAGCATTTT. It translates to CASSKTLGRDHQPQHF. The complete variable domain, with remaining parts taken from reference TRBV19 and TRBJ1-5, reads DGGITQSPKYLFRKEGQNVTLSCEQNLNHDAMYWYRQDPGQGLRLIYYSQIVNDFQKGDIAEGYSVSREKKESFPLTVTSAQKNPTAFYLCASSKTLGRDHQPQHFGDGTRLSIL.

In regard to this clone: Other DNA sequences from this sample encode an identical CDR3 as well. The genes are TRBV5-1 and TRBJ2-7; D not resolved. This CDR3 is 12 amino acids long. V lost 2 bases and J lost 4, with 7 bases in between. Germline-derived CDR1 and CDR2 are SGHRS and YFSETQ. The CDR3 bases are TGCGCCAGCAGCTTACAAGGGTACGAGCAGTACTTC. Translating gives CASSLQGYEQYF.

Comments on this clone: The junction does not match germline at one end; this may be a read error. The rearrangement uses TRBV7-7 and TRBJ2-5, with D perhaps assigned TRBD1 or TRBD2 (5 bases each). CDR3 length: 14 residues. CDR1 and CDR2 from the germline V gene are SSHAT and FNYEAQ (reference sequence). The CDR3 coding sequence is TGTGCTAGCAGCCAAGGGACGACCCAAGAGACCCAGTACTTC. Protein sequence: CASSQGTTQETQYF.

This chain links TRBV18 with TRBJ1-1; 11 nucleotides line up with TRBD1. V was pared by 3 bases and J by 2 bases, with 2 bases of the junction left unmatched. This CDR3 region has 15 residues. The V gene's germline CDR1 is KGHSH and CDR2 LQKENI. The DNA for the CDR3 is TGTGCCAGCTCACCGGGACAGGGGGTTAACACTGAAGCTTTCTTT. Its translation: CASSPGQGVNTEAFF.

This chain uses TRBV21-1 with TRBJ2-6; the table's D call of TRBD1 was not tested on the DNA. TRBV21-1 is a documented pseudogene. This CDR3 is built from 16 residues. CDR3 bases: TGTGCCAGCAGCGACCACAGGGCGTCTGGGGCCAACGTCCTGACTTTC. This encodes CASSDHRASGANVLTF.

The rearrangement links TRBV6-5 to TRBJ2-1; possibly TRBD1 for D (6 bases). Between the trimmed V and J ends, which lost 5 bases and 8 bases, there was a span of 10 bases. CDR3 size: 12 residues. Germline lookup yields CDR1 MNHEY and CDR2 SVGAGI. The CDR3 nucleotides are TGTGCCAGCAGTCTACAGGGATATGAGCAGTTCTTC. Translation: CASSLQGYEQFF.

In this sample, this clone turned up a few times. V gene TRBV9 combines with J gene TRBJ1-4; D is undetermined. This CDR3 has 15 residues. Germline CDR1 and CDR2: SGDLS and YYNGEE. Deletions cut 0 bases from V and 3 bases from J, with 9 bases between. CDR3 nucleotides: TGTGCCAGCAGCGTAGGGACTCTGGCTAATGAAAAACTGTTTTTT. It is translated as CASSVGTLANEKLFF.

The gene calls are TRBV10-2 and TRBJ2-7; no definite D call. The germline CDR1 and CDR2 sequences are WSHSY and SAAADI. Trimming shortened V by 3 bases and J by 2 bases, and 5 bases separated the two germline ends. The CDR3 spans 12 residues. The CDR3 reads CASSERTYEQYF. The CDR3 nucleotides read TGCGCCAGCAGTGAAAGGACCTACGAGCAGTACTTC.

A single count supports this clone. A much larger clone differs by one base, so this may be a read error. This rearrangement joins TRBV7-6 to TRBJ2-7, with 11 bases lining up with TRBD2. In germline, CDR1 is SGHVS, CDR2 FNYEAQ. This CDR3 contains 14 residues. Trimming took 5 bases from V and 1 from J; bases not matched to a gene: 1. Here the CDR3 DNA reads TGTGCCAGCAGCCGGACTAGCGGGTCCTACGAGCAGTACTTC. Amino acids: CASSRTSGSYEQYF.

This clone was counted many times. The chain uses TRBV5-1 and TRBJ1-1; no firm D call. V gave up 1 base and J gave up 1 base, with 5 bases separating them. The CDR3 is 13 residues long. Per the germline V gene, CDR1 is SGHRS and CDR2 is YFSETQ. The CDR3 region is CASSLSRNTEAFF. In nucleotides, the CDR3 is TGCGCCAGCAGCTTGTCCAGGAACACTGAAGCTTTCTTT.

This clone was detected only a few times. Other DNA sequences in this sample translate to the same CDR3. The CDR3 here is CAWSQETQYF. The CDR3 bases are TGTGCCTGGAGTCAAGAGACCCAGTACTTC. The V gene is TRBV30, the J gene TRBJ2-5; no clear D gene. The CDR3 consists of 10 residues. V was cut by 2 bases and J by 2 bases, with 0 bases left in between. CDR1 and CDR2 (germline): GTSNPN, SVGIG (reference sequence).

This clone was observed once. Different DNA sequences within this sample yield the same CDR3. The rearrangement links TRBV7-9 to TRBJ1-1; D is uncertain. This CDR3 has 13 amino acids. Germline assignment: CDR1 SEHNR and CDR2 FQNEAQ (reference sequence). V was shortened by 5 bases and J by 3 bases, with 10 bases between the two germline ends. CDR3 residues: CASSRTGDTEAFF. The CDR3 DNA sequence: TGTGCCAGCAGCAGGACGGGAGACACTGAAGCTTTCTTT.

This clone was counted at least ten times. This chain joins TRBV18 and TRBJ2-7; a possible D gene is TRBD2 (6 bases). The CDR3 extends over 16 amino acids. V dropped 2 bases and J dropped 0 bases, with 14 bases sitting between them. CDR1 is KGHSH, CDR2 LQKENI, per germline. CDR3 residues: CASSPTGPTSSYEQYF. Here the CDR3 DNA reads TGTGCCAGCTCACCAACGGGGCCGACTAGCTCCTACGAGCAGTACTTC.